A single sample gave rise to the 31 T cell receptor beta chains below, sequenced in a study of metastatic and nonmetastatic thyroid tumors. TCRdb redid the clone calls on the PCR reads using MiXCR. The sample holds about 29,000 clones, around a sixth seen once. Thyroid surgery had not been preceded by any treatment in any patient. Material for sequencing was blood. These TCRs come from a female donor with papillary thyroid cancer or a benign thyroid nodule (not recorded which). Some clones in this sample may be carry-over from other donors' samples.

The V and J genes are TRBV6-1 and TRBJ2-7, with 7 bases identical to TRBD1. CDR3 length equals 14 residues. Germline trimming cut 6 bases from V and 2 bases from J; bases unmatched to any gene: 7. Germline V gene sequence: CDR1 MNHNS, CDR2 SASEGT. The chain's CDR3 is CASSPRTGAYEQYF. CDR3 sequence (DNA): TGTGCCAGCAGCCCACGGACAGGAGCCTACGAGCAGTACTTC.

This clone has at least ten counts. The chain is built from TRBV5-6 and TRBJ2-5; 7 bases fit TRBD2. The CDR3 loop spans 14 amino acids. The germline V gene has CDR1 SGHDT and CDR2 YYEEEE. After removal of 3 bases from V and 5 bases from J, the junction contained 7 bases not matched to a gene. Here the CDR3 reads CASSSKAGYETQYF. The CDR3 DNA is TGTGCCAGCAGCTCTAAAGCGGGGTATGAGACCCAGTACTTC.

This clone was counted many times. The sample carries other DNA sequences with the same CDR3. CDR3: CASSPFRGTGETQYF. CDR3 coding DNA: TGTGCCAGCTCACCTTTTCGGGGGACGGGAGAGACCCAGTACTTC. The gene calls are TRBV18 and TRBJ2-5; a weak D match, TRBD2 (6 bases). The CDR3 has 15 amino acids. Trimming removed 3 bases from V and 4 bases from J, with 15 bases in between. Germline CDR1 reads KGHSH; CDR2 reads LQKENI.

Only a few counts were recorded for this clone. The V call is TRBV27, the J call TRBJ1-2; no clear D gene. V lost 3 bases, J lost 3 bases, and 5 bases lay in between. Per germline, CDR1 MNHEY and CDR2 SMNVEV (reference sequence). The CDR3 loop spans 12 amino acids. The CDR3 protein is CASSLEDYGYTF. CDR3 bases: TGTGCCAGCAGTTTGGAAGACTATGGCTACACCTTC.

There are a few counts of this clone. Given the absence of the conserved phenylalanine or tryptophan at the CDR3 end, a read error is likely. This chain connects TRBV12-3 or TRBV12-4 to TRBJ1-6; no clear D. The V end lost 3 bases, the J end lost 12 bases, and 9 bases lay between the germline ends. The CDR3 is 12 amino acids. CDR3 coding DNA: TGTGCCAGCAGTTTTTGGGTTGGACCCCTCCACCTT. Translation: CASSFWVGPLHL.

This clone is judged medium-sized. The chain is built from TRBV20-1 and TRBJ2-2; 10 nucleotides match TRBD1. V lost 2 bases, J lost 7 bases, and 10 bases stayed unmatched. The CDR3 is 16 amino acids. The germline V gene has CDR1 DFQATT and CDR2 SNEGSKA (reference sequence). CDR3 sequence: CSARSGTGVNNGELFF. In DNA form, the CDR3 reads TGCAGTGCTAGATCCGGGACAGGGGTAAATAACGGGGAGCTGTTTTTT.

This clone was found many times. Other nucleotide sequences from this sample produce the same CDR3. The genes are TRBV29-1 and TRBJ2-2; weak D call: TRBD1 (5 bases). CDR1 SQVTM and CDR2 ANQGSEA come from the germline V gene. With 7 bases removed from V and 1 base from J, the gap between germline ends came to 13 bases. This CDR3 has 14 amino acids. The DNA of the CDR3 is TGCAGCGCCTTCGGACACCTGAACACCGGGGAGCTGTTTTTT. Amino acids: CSAFGHLNTGELFF.

This clone has at least ten counts. The chain has TRBV2 and TRBJ1-4; TRBD1 matches 9 bases. V shed 2 bases, J shed 4 bases, and the junction held 2 bases outside the gene matches. Looked up from germline, CDR1 is SNHLY and CDR2 is FYNNEI. The CDR3 loop spans 15 amino acids. CDR3: CASSERQGGNEKLFF. In nucleotides, the CDR3 is TGTGCCAGCAGTGAAAGACAGGGGGGTAATGAAAAACTGTTTTTT.

This clone occurred a few times. The rearrangement joins TRBV27 to TRBJ1-2, with a tentative D call TRBD1 (6 bases). Trimming took off 6 bases at V and 6 bases at J, with 14 bases between the two ends. The V gene's germline CDR1 is MNHEY and CDR2 SMNVEV (reference sequence). The CDR3 consists of 13 residues. The CDR3 is CASRMGAFDGYTF. In DNA form, the CDR3 reads TGTGCCAGCAGAATGGGGGCCTTCGATGGCTACACCTTC.

Worth noting for this clone: This may stem from a read error, because a much larger clone lies one nucleotide away. This specimen includes other DNA sequences encoding the same CDR3. The CDR3 region is CASSPKGVGVRYNGQFF. The CDR3 nucleotides read TGTGCCAGCAGCCCGAAGGGGGTTGGAGTCCGTTACAATGGACAGTTCTTC. V gene TRBV7-6 combines with J gene TRBJ2-1; weak D call: TRBD1 (6 bases). The V gene lost 5 bases and the J gene lost 13 bases, with 30 bases spanning the gap. The CDR3 covers 17 residues. Looked up from germline, CDR1 is SGHVS and CDR2 is FNYEAQ.

Sample share makes this clone medium-sized. The chain uses TRBV13 and TRBJ1-2; 7 positions match TRBD1. CDR3 length equals 13 residues. Per the germline V gene, CDR1 is PRHDT and CDR2 is FYEKMQ (reference sequence). The ends lost 3 bases at V and 2 bases at J; junction bases unmatched: 0. CDR3 region: CASSLTGNYGYTF. The CDR3 DNA reads TGTGCCAGCAGCTTGACAGGGAACTATGGCTACACCTTC.

This clone was observed many times. The chain recombines TRBV12-3 or TRBV12-4 with TRBJ1-2, with 9 nucleotides matching TRBD1. The CDR3 contains 14 residues. J was trimmed by 4 bases and V by 5 bases; bases with no gene match: 5. Written as DNA, the CDR3 is TGTGCCAGCAGTCCCAGGGACAGGGCCTATGGCTACACCTTC. It encodes CASSPRDRAYGYTF.

This clone counts as medium-sized. The V call is TRBV6-5, the J call TRBJ2-7; perhaps TRBD2 as D (5 bases). There are 18 residues in the CDR3. The germline gives CDR1 MNHEY, CDR2 SVGAGI. V gave up 0 bases and J gave up 2 bases, with 20 bases separating them. CDR3 sequence: CASSYSRSDGGGPYEQYF. DNA of the CDR3: TGTGCCAGCAGTTACTCGAGGTCGGACGGCGGAGGACCCTACGAGCAGTACTTC.

This clone is classed as medium-sized. Other DNA sequences of this sample code for an identical CDR3. J is TRBJ2-7 and V is TRBV13, with 9 bases matching TRBD1. Trimming at V came to 0 bases and at J to 6 bases, leaving 3 bases not matched to a gene. The CDR3 extends over 14 amino acids. Germline V gene sequence: CDR1 PRHDT, CDR2 FYEKMQ (reference sequence). CDR3 protein: CASSLGQGAGEQYF. CDR3 in DNA: TGTGCCAGCAGCTTAGGACAGGGGGCCGGCGAGCAGTACTTC.

This clone was seen repeatedly, ten times or more. The chain couples TRBV20-1 to TRBJ2-3, with TRBD2 identical over 7 bases. Germline CDR1 reads DFQATT; CDR2 reads SNEGSKA (reference sequence). The V and J ends lost 6 bases and 0 bases, in that order; junction bases with no gene match: 12. The CDR3 spans 16 residues. DNA for the CDR3: TGCAGTGCCTCCGGCTCTAGCGGAACTAGCACAGATACGCAGTATTTT. Its protein product is CSASGSSGTSTDTQYF.

The V and J genes are TRBV3-1 and TRBJ2-7; 10 bases are a match to TRBD2. Per germline, CDR1 LGHDT and CDR2 YNNKEL (reference sequence). With 2 bases clipped from V and 2 bases from J, the junction kept 9 bases outside the gene matches. The CDR3 spans 17 residues. Here the CDR3 reads CASSQSLGLAVAYEQYF. The CDR3 DNA sequence: TGTGCCAGCAGCCAATCCCTTGGACTAGCGGTGGCCTACGAGCAGTACTTC.

J is TRBJ2-4 and V is TRBV5-1; 9 positions match TRBD2. J lost 6 bases, V lost 0 bases, and 7 bases had no gene match. This CDR3 has 16 residues. Germline V CDR1 and CDR2: SGHRS, YFSETQ. The CDR3 sequence is CASSLAGGGAGNIQYF. The CDR3 DNA sequence: TGCGCCAGCAGCTTGGCCGGCGGGGGGGCCGGAAACATTCAGTACTTC. The full variable domain, in which reference TRBV5-1 and TRBJ2-4 provide the parts outside the CDR3, is KAGVTQTPRYLIKTRGQQVTLSCSPISGHRSVSWYQQTPGQGLQFLFEYFSETQRNKGNFPGRFSGRQFSNSRSEMNVSTLELGDSALYLCASSLAGGGAGNIQYFGAGTRLSVL.

Only a few counts were recorded for this clone. A read error may be the cause here, since a much bigger clone is one base away. No conserved phenylalanine or tryptophan is present at the end of the CDR3, so a read error is the likely explanation. The rearrangement links TRBV7-2 to TRBJ2-3; no definite D call. CDR1 and CDR2 from the germline V gene are SGHTA and FQGNSA. CDR3 length: 14 amino acids. Trimming cost V 1 base and J 2 bases, with 7 bases left between them. The CDR3 loop is CASSLDPVTDTQYS. The CDR3 DNA reads TGTGCCAGCAGCTTAGACCCGGTCACAGATACGCAGTATTCT.

CDR3 nucleotides: TGTGCCATCATTGGGGGACTAGCGGGAGGGTACACAGATACGCAGTATTTT. It is translated as CAIIGGLAGGYTDTQYF. This chain links TRBV10-3 with TRBJ2-3, with 16 bases aligning to TRBD2. Trimming at V came to 7 bases and at J to 2 bases, leaving 6 bases not matched to a gene. This CDR3 has 17 amino acids. Germline assignment: CDR1 ENHRY and CDR2 SYGVKD.

The table lists this clone with many counts. The CDR3 protein is CASSVRPYEQYF. CDR3 DNA: TGTGCCAGCAGTGTCAGGCCCTACGAGCAGTACTTC. The chain employs TRBV25-1 and TRBJ2-7; D is unclear. The V gene's germline CDR1 is MGHDK and CDR2 SYGVNS. CDR3 size: 12 residues. Trimming removed 4 bases at V and 2 bases at J, with 6 bases between.

This clone was observed at least ten times. The V call is TRBV12-3 or TRBV12-4, the J call TRBJ1-4; possible D gene TRBD1, 6 bases. The CDR3 runs 15 residues. Deletions cut 3 bases from V and 5 bases from J, with 13 bases between. CDR3 bases: TGTGCCAGCAGTTTCCACAGGGAAACGAATGAAAAACTGTTTTTT. Residues: CASSFHRETNEKLFF.

The chain carries TRBV7-9 and TRBJ1-1; no reliable D call. From germline, CDR1 is SEHNR and CDR2 FQNEAQ (reference sequence). The CDR3 has 15 amino acids. V gave up 1 base and J gave up 2 bases, with 11 bases separating them. The CDR3 nucleotides read TGTGCCAGCAGCTTAGATGGCAGTTTTAACACTGAAGCTTTCTTT. Translation: CASSLDGSFNTEAFF.

In its sample, this clone was seen a few times. An end of the junction does not agree with germline; a read error may underlie this. Other DNA sequences of this sample code for an identical CDR3. The rearrangement joins TRBV5-1 to TRBJ2-1; the match to TRBD2 covers 12 bases. CDR1 is SGHRS and CDR2 is YFSETQ in the germline V gene. The CDR3 has 17 residues. For the CDR3, the DNA is TGCGCCAGCAGCTTGGCTCTAGCGGGAGGGTCCTACAATGAGCAATTCTTC. Translating it yields CASSLALAGGSYNEQFF.

This clone was counted ten times or more. The chain carries TRBV5-1 and TRBJ2-3; D remains ambiguous. The length of the CDR3 is 14 residues. With 5 bases removed from V and 0 bases from J, the gap between germline ends came to 10 bases. The V gene's germline CDR1 is SGHRS and CDR2 YFSETQ. CDR3 in amino acids: CASRSGSSTDTQYF. Here the CDR3 DNA reads TGCGCCAGCAGGTCCGGTTCCAGCACAGATACGCAGTATTTT.

In this sample, this clone turned up a few times. The rearrangement joins TRBV12-3 or TRBV12-4 to TRBJ2-7; 7 positions agree with TRBD2. The V and J ends lost 7 bases and 2 bases, in that order; junction bases with no gene match: 8. This CDR3 has 14 amino acids. The CDR3 is CASKRLAVAYEQYF. The CDR3 DNA follows: TGTGCCAGCAAGCGTCTAGCGGTGGCCTACGAGCAGTACTTC.

This clone was seen many times. The chain carries TRBV24-1 and TRBJ1-1; possibly TRBD1 for D (5 bases). The CDR3 has 15 residues. Germline V gene data show CDR1 as KGHDR and CDR2 as SFDVKD. Trimming removed 1 base at V and 3 bases at J, with 11 bases between. Here the CDR3 reads CATSDFRGTYTEAFF. The CDR3 bases are TGTGCCACCAGTGATTTTCGGGGGACGTACACTGAAGCTTTCTTT.

In this sample, this clone turned up many times. The rearrangement links TRBV29-1 to TRBJ1-1; D is unclear. The CDR3 loop spans 11 amino acids. Germline values: CDR1 SQVTM, CDR2 ANQGSEA. Trimming shortened V by 7 bases and J by 10 bases, and 16 bases separated the two germline ends. The CDR3 DNA is TGCAGCGCCCCTGGACCGGATGGAGCTTTCTTT. Translated: CSAPGPDGAFF. The variable domain in full, completed from reference TRBV29-1 and TRBJ1-1, reads SAVISQKPSRDICQRGTSLTIQCQVDSQVTMMFWYRQQPGQSLTLIATANQGSEATYESGFVIDKFPISRPNLTFSTLTVSNMSPEDSSIYLCSAPGPDGAFFGQGTRLTVV.

There are a few counts of this clone. V usage is TRBV7-2 and J usage is TRBJ2-1; no firm D call. The germline CDR1 and CDR2 sequences are SGHTA and FQGNSA. The CDR3 runs to 12 residues. The V end lost 4 bases, the J end lost 9 bases, and 10 bases lay between the germline ends. CDR3 amino acids: CASSSQSTEQFF. In DNA form, the CDR3 reads TGTGCCAGCAGCTCCCAATCGACTGAGCAGTTCTTC.

This clone showed up many times. This chain connects TRBV20-1 to TRBJ2-1; 8 nucleotides line up with TRBD2. CDR3 length: 16 amino acids. J lost 4 bases, V lost 2 bases, and 10 bases had no gene match. The germline CDR1 and CDR2 sequences are DFQATT and SNEGSKA (reference sequence). The CDR3 spells CSARPREASGYNEQFF. In nucleotides, the CDR3 is TGCAGTGCTAGACCCCGGGAAGCTAGCGGGTACAATGAGCAGTTCTTC.

The table lists this clone with a few counts. V and J are TRBV30 and TRBJ1-2, with D perhaps matching TRBD1 (6 bases). In germline, CDR1 is GTSNPN, CDR2 SVGIG (reference sequence). The CDR3 is 13 amino acids. V gave up 3 bases and J gave up 4 bases, with 12 bases separating them. Here the CDR3 DNA reads TGTGCCTGGAGGCAGGACAGCCGCTATGGCTACACCTTC. This gives the protein CAWRQDSRYGYTF.

This clone was recorded only once. One junction end disagrees with the germline gene, perhaps due to a read error. The chain links TRBV5-6 to TRBJ1-2; D is ambiguous. From germline, CDR1 is SGHDT and CDR2 YYEEEE. The CDR3 spans 15 residues. CDR3 sequence reads: CASNLAHMEDYGYTF. CDR3 DNA: TGTGCCAGCAACTTGGCGCACATGGAGGACTATGGCTACACCTTC.